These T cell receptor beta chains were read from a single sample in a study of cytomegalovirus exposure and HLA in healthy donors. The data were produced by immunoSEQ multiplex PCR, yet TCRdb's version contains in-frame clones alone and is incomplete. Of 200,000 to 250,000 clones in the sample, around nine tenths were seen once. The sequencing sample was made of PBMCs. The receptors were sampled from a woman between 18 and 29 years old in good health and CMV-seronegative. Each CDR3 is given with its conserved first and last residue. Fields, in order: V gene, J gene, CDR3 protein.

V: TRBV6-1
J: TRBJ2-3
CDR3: CASSELAGGPDTQYF

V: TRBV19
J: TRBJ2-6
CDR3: CASSSTPDSANVLTF

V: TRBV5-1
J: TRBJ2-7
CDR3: CASSLGGTSYEQYF

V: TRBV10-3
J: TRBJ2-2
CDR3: CAISDPPTENTGELFF

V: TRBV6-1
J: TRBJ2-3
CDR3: CASSELMGTGENTQYF

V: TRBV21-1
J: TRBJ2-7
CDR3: CASSPARPRPSYEQYF

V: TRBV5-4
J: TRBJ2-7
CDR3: CASSPEREESYEQYF

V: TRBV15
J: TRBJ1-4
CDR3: CATSRARGMTNEKLFF

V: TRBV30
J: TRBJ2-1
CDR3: CAWKLAGGNEQFF

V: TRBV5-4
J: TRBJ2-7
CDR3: CASSGELGRNEQYF

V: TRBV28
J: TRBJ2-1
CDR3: CASRSGLAGVSYNEQFF

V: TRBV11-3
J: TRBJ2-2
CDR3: CASSSGQGNTGELFF

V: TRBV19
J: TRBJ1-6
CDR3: CASSTGVDSPLHF

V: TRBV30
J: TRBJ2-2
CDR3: CAWRHSTSGRIGELFF

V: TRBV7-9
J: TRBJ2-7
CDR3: CASSLLLGMRDEQYF

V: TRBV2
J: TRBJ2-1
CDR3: CASSEVSDSYNEQFF

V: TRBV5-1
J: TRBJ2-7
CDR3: CASSLSFGDRPYEQYF

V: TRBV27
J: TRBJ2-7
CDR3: CASALLSSGGNEQYF

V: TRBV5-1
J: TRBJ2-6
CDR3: CASSLTGSGANVLTF

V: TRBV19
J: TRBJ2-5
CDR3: CASSLMTDPKKTQYF

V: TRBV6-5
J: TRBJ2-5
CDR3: CASGRRDREETQYF

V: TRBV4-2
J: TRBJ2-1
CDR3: CASSHPSRDRVVNEQFF

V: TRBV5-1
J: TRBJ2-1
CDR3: CASSSGTGGIWNEQFF

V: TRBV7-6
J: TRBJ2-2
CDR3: CASRKAGFTGELFF

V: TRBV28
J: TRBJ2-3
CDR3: CASSVSSGGSHTQYF

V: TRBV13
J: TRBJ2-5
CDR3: CASSSDSLQETQYF

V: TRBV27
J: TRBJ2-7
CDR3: CASSPRTGQAYEQYF

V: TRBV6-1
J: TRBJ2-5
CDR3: CASSVRLAGGGGIQETQYF

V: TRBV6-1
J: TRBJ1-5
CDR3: CASSERGSDQPQHF

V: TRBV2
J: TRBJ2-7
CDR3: CASSGHRDRETYEQYF

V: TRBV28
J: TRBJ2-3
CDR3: CASSSYRELTDTQYF

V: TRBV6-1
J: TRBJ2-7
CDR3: CASSENGGGAPSSYEQYF

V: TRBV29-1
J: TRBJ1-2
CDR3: CSVARDRENHWDGYTF

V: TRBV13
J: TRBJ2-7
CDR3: CASSLGLAGVDYEQYF